This TCR beta chain appears in the sequencing data of a study of blood T cells in healthy people across ages. CDR3 length equals 15 residues. V lost 3 bases, J lost 8 bases, and 7 bases stayed unmatched. Germline V gives CDR1 PRHDT, CDR2 FYEKMQ (reference sequence). Broader study findings: From one million sequenced T cells, diversity estimates were lower bounds. Age showed a roughly linear inverse relationship with TCR beta diversity per million T cells.

This clonotype was counted a few times. The antigen is undetermined. It was with a sample-barcoded 5' primer and a J-beta primer mix that a second PCR of about 6 to 12 cycles was run. TCRdb reprocessed the 5' RACE reads via MiXCR and lists one record per CDR3 protein. The table includes about 1.8 million distinct CDR3 sequences, around 48% detected once. Each donor's blood draw was 7.5 to 10 milliliters of peripheral blood. The chain recombines TRBV13 with TRBJ2-1; 10 nucleotides agree with TRBD1. The sample was blood. The source of this sequence is a woman aged 40 to 55 in good health. In DNA form, the CDR3 reads TGTGCCAGCAGCTTCACCGGGACAGGGGTCGATGAGCAGTTCTTC. Translation gives CASSFTGTGVDEQFF.